The rows below give T cell receptor beta chains drawn from one sample of a study of CD8 T cells in ankylosing spondylitis. Each CDR3 protein is one row after TCRdb ran MiXCR on the 5' RACE reads. The repertoire holds roughly 300,000 distinct CDR3 sequences, with 7.5% to 9% as singletons. The source material was blood, either unsorted or a sorted T cell fraction (not recorded which). The receptors stem from a male donor with ankylosing spondylitis. CDR3s include the opening cysteine and the closing phenylalanine or tryptophan. Each record gives: D gene, clone size, J gene, V gene, CDR3 DNA, CDR3 protein. The D gene is left open where the match is weak. Clone size appears in some rows only: once, few, many, or a class for an expanded clone.

>-|many|TRBJ2-3|TRBV3-1
TGTGCCAGCAGCCAACTACCCGACCCGATTGCAGATACGCAGTATTTT
CASSQLPDPIADTQYF
>-|many|TRBJ1-1|TRBV28
TGTGCCAGCAGTTCACAGGCGATGAACACTGAAGCTTTCTTT
CASSSQAMNTEAFF
>TRBD1|few|TRBJ2-2|TRBV7-8
TGTGCCAGCAGCTACGCGACAGGGGATATTACCGGGGAGCTGTTTTTT
CASSYATGDITGELFF
>TRBD2|few|TRBJ2-5|TRBV29-1
TGCAGCGTTCGTCCTAGCGGGGCACAAGAGACCCAGTACTTC
CSVRPSGAQETQYF
>-|many|TRBJ2-3|TRBV24-1
TGTGCCACCAGTGATTGGGACAGCACAGATACGCAGTATTTT
CATSDWDSTDTQYF
>TRBD1|few|TRBJ1-6|TRBV5-1
TGCGCCAGCAGTCCCACACAGGGGCGGAATTCACCCCTCCACTTT
CASSPTQGRNSPLHF
>TRBD1|many|TRBJ1-3|TRBV7-6
TGTGCCAGCAGCTTAGGTTGGCCGACAGGGCGAGGAAACACCATATATTTT
CASSLGWPTGRGNTIYF
>-|-|TRBJ1-2|TRBV29-1
TGCAGCGTTCATGGCTACACCTTC
CSVHGYTF
>TRBD1|-|TRBJ2-7|TRBV7-8
TGTGCCAGCAGCTTTATGAGGGACAGAATCGCCGAGCAGTACTTC
CASSFMRDRIAEQYF
>-|once|TRBJ2-5|TRBV11-3
TGTGCCAGCAGCTTAGGAGTGATGGGCAGGGGCCAAGAGACCCAGTACTTC
CASSLGVMGRGQETQYF
>-|few|TRBJ2-7|TRBV6-1
TGTGCCAGCAATCGAGATAGTAGCTCCTACGAGCAGTACTTC
CASNRDSSSYEQYF
>TRBD1|-|TRBJ2-7|TRBV4-1
TGCGCCAGCAGCCGAAACAGGGGGGACGAGCAGTACTTC
CASSRNRGDEQYF
>-|few|TRBJ1-2|TRBV29-1
TGCAGCGTTGAAGTATCAGGACAGAACTATGGCTACACCTTC
CSVEVSGQNYGYTF
>-|-|TRBJ2-1|TRBV7-9
TGTGCCAGCAGCTTAGAGGACGGGAATGAGCAGTTCTTC
CASSLEDGNEQFF
>-|few|TRBJ2-3|TRBV12-3/TRBV12-4
TGTGCCAGCAGTTTAGAAGGCAGGGTGGGCACAGATACGCAGTATTTT
CASSLEGRVGTDTQYF